The 27 T cell receptor beta chains below come from one sample, sequenced in a study of memory CD4+ T cells and cytomegalovirus serostatus. Measured with immunoSEQ multiplex PCR; TCRdb has only the in-frame clones, and not every one. Among 40,000 to 55,000 clones listed, 82% were seen once. The sort gate was single viable CD3+CD4+CD8-CD45RO+ cells for memory CD4+ T cells. The specimen was memory CD4+ T cells from blood. These receptors came from an adult in good health and CMV-seronegative.

This clone was detected once. The chain couples TRBV10-3 to TRBJ2-3, with 10 bases lining up with TRBD1. V lost 6 bases to trimming and J lost 1 base; unmatched junction nucleotides: 1. Germline loops: CDR1 ENHRY, CDR2 SYGVKD. The CDR3 loop spans 14 amino acids. The CDR3 DNA follows: TGTGCCATCAGCGGACAGGGGGGCACAGATACGCAGTATTTT. This sequence encodes CAISGQGGTDTQYF.

The genes are TRBV5-6 and TRBJ1-5; 9 bases align to TRBD1. Per germline, CDR1 SGHDT and CDR2 YYEEEE. With V trimmed by 3 bases and J by 5 bases, 3 bases remained unmatched. This CDR3 comprises 14 residues. The CDR3 nucleotides read TGTGCCAGCAGCTACCGACAGGGGGATCAGCCCCAGCATTTT. Translation: CASSYRQGDQPQHF.

In this sample, this clone turned up once. V and J are TRBV4-3 and TRBJ2-5; 7 bases fit TRBD2. CDR3 length equals 14 residues. Germline trimming cut 0 bases from V and 9 bases from J; bases unmatched to any gene: 7. Germline V gene data show CDR1 as LGHNA and CDR2 as YSLEER. The CDR3 region has the DNA TGCGCCAGCAGCCAAGAAACGACTAGCAGGGCCCAGTACTTC. This translates into CASSQETTSRAQYF.

This chain uses TRBV28 with TRBJ2-3; 8 positions match TRBD1. After removal of 6 bases from V and 1 base from J, the junction contained 6 bases not matched to a gene. CDR1 and CDR2 from the germline V gene are MDHEN and SYDVKM. The length of the CDR3 is 15 residues. This CDR3 is CASSAFRGRTDTQYF. For the CDR3, the DNA is TGTGCCAGCAGCGCCTTCAGGGGGCGCACAGATACGCAGTATTTT.

This rearrangement joins TRBV19 to TRBJ1-1; 7 bases agree with TRBD1. This CDR3 contains 15 residues. The germline V gene encodes CDR1 LNHDA and CDR2 SQIVND (reference sequence). With 5 bases clipped from V and 0 bases from J, the junction kept 6 bases outside the gene matches. The CDR3 nucleotides read TGTGCCAGTAGTCCGAGGGGGCGGCTGAACACTGAAGCTTTCTTT. Residues: CASSPRGRLNTEAFF.

The chain recombines TRBV2 with TRBJ1-5, with D tentatively TRBD1 (5 bases). Germline assignment: CDR1 SNHLY and CDR2 FYNNEI. With 2 bases removed from V and 1 base from J, the gap between germline ends came to 9 bases. This CDR3 is 15 amino acids long. In DNA form, the CDR3 reads TGTGCCAGCAGTGAAAGGAGGGACAGCAATCAGCCCCAGCATTTT. It specifies CASSERRDSNQPQHF.

The V gene is TRBV4-1, the J gene TRBJ1-2; 11 bases align to TRBD1. CDR1 and CDR2 from the germline V gene are MGHRA and YSYEKL. Trimming cost V 2 bases and J 6 bases; bases outside gene matches: 8. CDR3 length equals 16 residues. CDR3 bases: TGCGCCAGCAGCCAACCAAGGACAGGGGGCTACGATGGCTACACCTTC. It yields the protein CASSQPRTGGYDGYTF.

V and J are TRBV2 and TRBJ2-7; a weak D match, TRBD2 (5 bases). V dropped 4 bases and J dropped 4 bases, with 8 bases sitting between them. CDR3 size: 12 residues. The germline V gene has CDR1 SNHLY and CDR2 FYNNEI. Written as DNA, the CDR3 is TGTGCCAGCAGTGCGGGGTTTTACGAGCAGTACTTC. Translation gives CASSAGFYEQYF.

The chain has TRBV6-6 and TRBJ1-1, with TRBD1 matching 10 bases. Trimming took 2 bases from V and 11 from J; bases not matched to a gene: 5. This CDR3 has 13 residues. Germline V gives CDR1 MNHNY, CDR2 SVGAGI (reference sequence). Here the CDR3 reads CASSYRTTGGAFF. The CDR3 DNA sequence: TGTGCCAGCAGTTACAGGACGACAGGGGGCGCTTTCTTT.

The chain employs TRBV2 and TRBJ2-7; D remains unclear. The CDR3 extends over 12 amino acids. Trimming removed 6 bases from V and 6 bases from J, with 12 bases in between. CDR1 is SNHLY and CDR2 is FYNNEI in the germline V gene. The CDR3 DNA follows: TGTGCCAGCAGGACCGAATGGGGCGAGCAGTACTTC. It codes for CASRTEWGEQYF. Full variable domain (missing parts from reference TRBV2 and TRBJ2-7): EPEVTQTPSHQVTQMGQEVILRCVPISNHLYFYWYRQILGQKVEFLVSFYNNEISEKSEIFDDQFSVERPDGSNFTLKIRSTKLEDSAMYFCASRTEWGEQYFGPGTRLTVT.

The chain recombines TRBV28 with TRBJ2-3; D perhaps matches TRBD1 (6 bases). Germline V gene data show CDR1 as MDHEN and CDR2 as SYDVKM. The CDR3 runs to 14 residues. The V end lost 5 bases, the J end lost 3 bases, and 12 bases lay between the germline ends. CDR3 in DNA: TGTGCCAGCAGTCTTACAGGGTTTACAGATACGCAGTATTTT. This encodes CASSLTGFTDTQYF. Full variable domain (missing parts from reference TRBV28 and TRBJ2-3): DVKVTQSSRYLVKRTGEKVFLECVQDMDHENMFWYRQDPGLGLRLIYFSYDVKMKEKGDIPEGYSVSREKKERFSLILESASTNQTSMYLCASSLTGFTDTQYFGPGTRLTVL.

The V call is TRBV27, the J call TRBJ1-6, with 7 positions matching TRBD1. The CDR3 is 15 amino acids. Germline V gene data show CDR1 as MNHEY and CDR2 as SMNVEV (reference sequence). The trim removed 4 bases at V and 7 bases at J, leaving 7 bases unmatched. CDR3 amino acids: CASSSAGQRNSPLHF. CDR3 DNA: TGTGCCAGCAGTTCCGCGGGACAGAGGAATTCACCCCTCCACTTT.

This clone has a handful of counts. The chain links TRBV7-9 to TRBJ1-2; 8 bases align to TRBD1. The ends lost 7 bases at V and 4 bases at J; junction bases unmatched: 8. The CDR3 runs to 14 residues. Germline CDR1 is SEHNR and CDR2 is FQNEAQ (reference sequence). CDR3 in DNA: TGTGCCAGCAACAGGGGGTCGCTAGGCTATGGCTACACCTTC. This codes for CASNRGSLGYGYTF.

This chain connects TRBV7-2 to TRBJ1-2; D not resolved. The germline CDR1 and CDR2 sequences are SGHTA and FQGNSA. The CDR3 runs 15 residues. The germline V and J ends were trimmed by 5 bases and 7 bases, with 20 bases remaining between them. In nucleotides, the CDR3 is TGTGCCAGCAGCCCCAGGAGCAGCCCAGACTCTGGCTACACCTTC. It translates to CASSPRSSPDSGYTF. The full variable domain, with the rest looked up from reference TRBV7-2 and TRBJ1-2, is GAGVSQSPSNKVTEKGKDVELRCDPISGHTALYWYRQSLGQGLEFLIYFQGNSAPDKSGLPSDRFSAERTGGSVSTLTIQRTQQEDSAVYLCASSPRSSPDSGYTFGSGTRLTVV.

The CDR3 sequence is CASSHRGNYGYTF. For the CDR3, the DNA is TGTGCCAGCAGCCATAGAGGTAACTATGGCTACACCTTC. The rearrangement links TRBV14 to TRBJ1-2; D ambiguous. Germline assignment: CDR1 SGHDN and CDR2 FVKESK. The CDR3 is 13 amino acids. The V and J ends lost 3 bases and 1 base respectively, with 6 bases between them.

V gene TRBV6-6 combines with J gene TRBJ2-7; a weak D match, TRBD1 (6 bases). Deletions cut 2 bases from V and 6 bases from J, with 11 bases between. Germline loops: CDR1 MNHNY, CDR2 SVGAGI (reference sequence). The CDR3 is 13 residues long. CDR3: CASSYGGMSEQYF. DNA of the CDR3: TGTGCCAGCAGTTACGGGGGCATGAGCGAGCAGTACTTC.

The genes are TRBV5-6 and TRBJ2-2; 8 bases match TRBD1. CDR3 length: 16 amino acids. The trim removed 4 bases at V and 1 base at J, leaving 6 bases unmatched. Germline V CDR1 and CDR2: SGHDT, YYEEEE. The CDR3 region has the DNA TGTGCCAGCAGCAGAGACAGGGGAAGGAACACCGGGGAGCTGTTTTTT. Translating it yields CASSRDRGRNTGELFF.

The chain combines TRBV2 with TRBJ2-3; D tentatively fits TRBD1 or TRBD2 (5 bases each). The CDR3 consists of 14 residues. Germline CDR1 SNHLY, CDR2 FYNNEI. V was clipped by 5 bases and J by 2 bases, with 11 bases between them. The CDR3 DNA sequence: TGTGCCAGCAGTACCGGGACCTACACAGATACGCAGTATTTT. Its protein is CASSTGTYTDTQYF.

The V call is TRBV28, the J call TRBJ1-3, with 8 bases lining up with TRBD1. The CDR3 contains 17 residues. Trimming cost V 1 base and J 1 base; bases outside gene matches: 6. CDR1 and CDR2 from the germline V gene are MDHEN and SYDVKM. CDR3 loop: CASSLSARTGSGNTIYF. The CDR3 DNA reads as TGTGCCAGCAGTTTATCCGCTCGGACAGGGTCTGGAAACACCATATATTTT.

The chain joins TRBV16 to TRBJ1-6; D is unclear. Germline loops: CDR1 KGHSY, CDR2 FQNENV. V was clipped by 2 bases and J by 10 bases, with 9 bases between them. The length of the CDR3 is 13 residues. CDR3 sequence: CASSQEETSPLHF. The CDR3 DNA is TGTGCCAGCAGCCAAGAGGAGACGTCACCCCTCCACTTT.

Comment on this clone: One junction end disagrees with the germline gene, perhaps due to a read error. The V and J genes are TRBV7-7 and TRBJ1-3; TRBD1 is a possible D gene (6 bases). Germline CDR1 SSHAT, CDR2 FNYEAQ (reference sequence). This CDR3 is 18 amino acids long. CDR3 protein: CASSSRGLKSSSGNTIYF. The CDR3 DNA reads as TGTGCTAGCAGCTCCAGGGGCCTTAAATCTAGCTCTGGAAACACCATATATTTT.

The chain combines TRBV10-3 with TRBJ1-5; D is possibly TRBD1 (6 bases). V was pared by 0 bases and J by 6 bases, with 15 bases between. CDR1 is ENHRY and CDR2 is SYGVKD in the germline V gene. The CDR3 loop spans 16 amino acids. CDR3 amino acids: CAISESNRAGSQPQHF. Written as DNA, the CDR3 is TGTGCCATCAGTGAGTCGAACAGGGCGGGCTCTCAGCCCCAGCATTTT.

The V gene is TRBV6-6, the J gene TRBJ1-2, with no clear D. This CDR3 region has 13 residues. The germline V gene has CDR1 MNHNY and CDR2 SVGAGI (reference sequence). Trimming took off 4 bases at V and 7 bases at J, with 13 bases between the two ends. The CDR3 here is CASSSQDGAGYTF. The CDR3 DNA sequence: TGTGCCAGCAGTTCTCAGGACGGAGCTGGCTACACCTTC.

V and J are TRBV2 and TRBJ2-5; 7 nucleotides match TRBD1. The V gene end was trimmed by 4 bases and the J gene end by 5 bases; junction bases not matched to a gene: 7. Germline V lookup: CDR1 SNHLY, CDR2 FYNNEI. The CDR3 runs 14 residues. CDR3 amino acids: CASSGRGGGETQYF. CDR3 in DNA: TGTGCCAGCAGTGGGCGAGGGGGCGGTGAGACCCAGTACTTC.

V gene TRBV6-1 combines with J gene TRBJ2-7; 7 bases fit TRBD1. This CDR3 has 13 amino acids. J lost 4 bases, V lost 3 bases, and 3 bases had no gene match. Germline CDR1 reads MNHNS; CDR2 reads SASEGT. This chain's CDR3 is CASSEIRGYEQYF. DNA of the CDR3: TGTGCCAGCAGTGAGATCAGGGGGTACGAGCAGTACTTC.

V gene TRBV5-1 combines with J gene TRBJ1-2; tentative D call: TRBD1 (6 bases). In germline, CDR1 is SGHRS, CDR2 YFSETQ. This CDR3 spans 14 amino acids. Trimming shortened V by 0 bases and J by 2 bases, and 8 bases separated the two germline ends. The CDR3 sequence: CASSLGTENYGYTF. The CDR3 coding sequence is TGCGCCAGCAGCTTGGGGACAGAAAACTATGGCTACACCTTC.

The rearrangement links TRBV28 to TRBJ1-5; D gene uncertain. This CDR3 has 12 residues. The germline V and J ends were trimmed by 8 bases and 6 bases, with 11 bases remaining between them. Germline loops: CDR1 MDHEN, CDR2 SYDVKM. CDR3 in amino acids: CASSLGGQPQHF. For the CDR3, the DNA is TGTGCCAGCTCCCTCGGCGGTCAGCCCCAGCATTTT.